The 24 T cell receptor beta chains below all came from one sample that was sequenced in a study of OX40 agonist ivuxolimab in advanced cancers. The library was built by means of the immunoSEQ multiplex PCR assay. This immuneACCESS table, as held by TCRdb, lists in-frame sequences with V and J called but not all clones. Of the missing ones, under half trace to an unresolved V gene in checked studies; the others have no known cause. A total of approximately 40,000 clones appear in this sample, 82% of them only once. The top ten constitute approximately 7.3% of the sample. The specimen comprised CD4+ or CD8+ T cells sorted from blood, sampled in a trial of the OX40 agonist ivuxolimab. These receptor sequences come from an adult with an advanced solid tumor such as melanoma, head and neck, liver or kidney cancer.

The V call is TRBV7-9, the J call TRBJ2-5, with D possibly TRBD2 on 6 matching bases. V dropped 2 bases and J dropped 11 bases, with 15 bases sitting between them. The CDR3 runs to 13 residues. Looked up from germline, CDR1 is SEHNR and CDR2 is FQNEAQ (reference sequence). DNA for the CDR3: TGTGCCAGCAGCTTACTAGGGACGGGGGAGCAGTACTTC. As protein: CASSLLGTGEQYF.

The chain carries TRBV4-2 and TRBJ2-3, with TRBD2 as a possible D gene (5 bases). The V gene lost 0 bases and the J gene lost 3 bases, with 19 bases spanning the gap. CDR3 length: 18 amino acids. The germline gives CDR1 LGHNA, CDR2 YNFKEQ. CDR3 residues: CASSQDLDPKRSTDTQYF. The CDR3 coding sequence is TGTGCCAGCAGCCAAGATCTAGACCCCAAGCGGAGTACAGATACGCAGTATTTT.

Concerning this clone itself: The junction departs from the called germline gene at one end, perhaps through a read error. The genes are TRBV5-1 and TRBJ2-7; 10 bases are a match to TRBD2. The CDR3 is 18 residues long. Germline V gene sequence: CDR1 SGHRS, CDR2 YFSETQ. This chain's CDR3 is CTSSLRAGTSVQFYEQYF. CDR3 sequence (DNA): TGCACCAGCAGCTTAAGGGCCGGGACTAGCGTCCAATTCTACGAGCAGTACTTC. Drawing the rest from reference TRBV5-1 and TRBJ2-7, the complete variable domain is KAGVTQTPRYLIKTRGQQVTLSCSPISGHRSVSWYQQTPGQGLQFLFEYFSETQRNKGNFPGRFSGRQFSNSRSEMNVSTLELGDSALYLCTSSLRAGTSVQFYEQYFGPGTRLTVT.

This clone was counted a single time. V is TRBV7-9 and J is TRBJ2-7, with 12 positions matching TRBD2. The CDR3 consists of 14 residues. Trimming cost V 5 bases and J 6 bases; bases outside gene matches: 5. CDR1 and CDR2 (germline): SEHNR, FQNEAQ (reference sequence). DNA for the CDR3: TGTGCCAGCAGCCCCGCACTAGCGGGAGGCGAGCAGTACTTC. Residues: CASSPALAGGEQYF.

This chain connects TRBV10-3 to TRBJ2-4; D remains unclear. Trimming removed 6 bases at V and 0 bases at J, with 12 bases between. CDR3 length: 15 residues. Germline V gene lookup returns CDR1 ENHRY and CDR2 SYGVKD. CDR3 protein: CAISGLDGAKNIQYF. Written as DNA, the CDR3 is TGTGCCATCAGCGGCCTGGACGGAGCCAAAAACATTCAGTACTTC.

This clone was observed a single time. The genes are TRBV19 and TRBJ1-5; 10 bases line up with TRBD1. The germline CDR1 and CDR2 sequences are LNHDA and SQIVND (reference sequence). Germline trimming cut 8 bases from V and 0 bases from J; bases unmatched to any gene: 19. The CDR3 extends over 20 amino acids. CDR3 amino acids: CASHLRGGTGAINSNQPQHF. The CDR3 nucleotides read TGTGCCAGTCACCTTAGGGGGGGGACAGGGGCCATCAATAGCAATCAGCCCCAGCATTTT.

J is TRBJ2-1 and V is TRBV30; the D gene is possibly TRBD1 (6 bases). Germline-derived CDR1 and CDR2 are GTSNPN and SVGIG (reference sequence). V lost 3 bases and J lost 7, with 10 bases in between. This CDR3 has 12 residues. CDR3 DNA sequence: TGTGCCTGGAGGACAGGTCCGAATGAGCAGTTCTTC. Translating gives CAWRTGPNEQFF.

The chain carries TRBV13 and TRBJ2-1, with 8 bases identical to TRBD2. Germline V gene sequence: CDR1 PRHDT, CDR2 FYEKMQ (reference sequence). The CDR3 contains 17 residues. V lost 5 bases to trimming and J lost 0 bases; unmatched junction nucleotides: 9. As DNA, the CDR3 is TGTGCCAGCAGCCCTACTAGCGGAGGGAGCTCCTACAATGAGCAGTTCTTC. Translation: CASSPTSGGSSYNEQFF. The variable domain in full, with the rest retrieved from reference TRBV13 and TRBJ2-1, is AAGVIQSPRHLIKEKRETATLKCYPIPRHDTVYWYQQGPGQDPQFLISFYEKMQSDKGSIPDRFSAQQFSDYHSELNMSSLELGDSALYFCASSPTSGGSSYNEQFFGPGTRLTVL.

The V and J genes are TRBV7-2 and TRBJ1-5; D call uncertain. CDR1 and CDR2 from the germline V gene are SGHTA and FQGNSA. Trimming removed 5 bases at V and 0 bases at J, with 11 bases between. The CDR3 covers 15 residues. CDR3: CASSPRGSSNQPQHF. In nucleotides, the CDR3 is TGTGCCAGCAGCCCCAGAGGGTCTAGCAATCAGCCCCAGCATTTT.

The chain has TRBV29-1 and TRBJ1-2; 7 bases are a match to TRBD1. The CDR3 totals 12 residues. V dropped 4 bases and J dropped 2; count of bases not matched to a gene: 1. CDR1 is SQVTM, CDR2 ANQGSEA, per germline. The CDR3 region is CSVGGQNYGYTF. CDR3 coding DNA: TGCAGCGTTGGGGGACAGAACTATGGCTACACCTTC.

The chain joins TRBV29-1 to TRBJ1-3; possibly TRBD1 for D (5 bases). CDR1 and CDR2 from the germline V gene are SQVTM and ANQGSEA. V was shortened by 4 bases and J by 1 base, with 5 bases between the two germline ends. The CDR3 is 12 residues long. The CDR3 is CSVGQSGNTIYF. In nucleotides, the CDR3 is TGCAGCGTTGGACAGTCTGGAAACACCATATATTTT.

This clone was recorded a few times. This rearrangement joins TRBV19 to TRBJ1-1, with D tentatively TRBD1 (6 bases). The CDR3 consists of 14 residues. Germline V gene lookup returns CDR1 LNHDA and CDR2 SQIVND (reference sequence). The V and J ends lost 6 bases and 4 bases respectively, with 15 bases between them. The CDR3 protein is CASRVQGGGTEAFF. In DNA form, the CDR3 reads TGTGCCAGTAGGGTACAGGGTGGTGGCACTGAAGCTTTCTTT.

V gene TRBV5-4 combines with J gene TRBJ1-3; no definite D call. The CDR3 spans 15 residues. Per germline, CDR1 SGHNT and CDR2 YYREEE (reference sequence). Trimming removed 0 bases at V and 1 base at J, with 8 bases between. For the CDR3, the DNA is TGTGCCAGCAGCTTGGTTGGGGTTTCTGGAAACACCATATATTTT. It codes for CASSLVGVSGNTIYF.

The rearrangement uses TRBV27 and TRBJ2-1, with D tentatively TRBD1 or TRBD2 (5 bases each). Germline V gene sequence: CDR1 MNHEY, CDR2 SMNVEV (reference sequence). CDR3 length: 14 residues. V lost 2 bases, J lost 2 bases, and 7 bases lay in between. For the CDR3, the DNA is TGTGCCAGCAGTTTAGGGGGAACCTACAATGAGCAGTTCTTC. It specifies CASSLGGTYNEQFF.

Written as DNA, the CDR3 is TGTGCCAGCAGCCGAGGTGGCGGGAGCTCCTACAATGAGCAGTTCTTC. Protein product: CASSRGGGSSYNEQFF. The J gene is TRBJ2-1, the V gene TRBV25-1, with TRBD2 identical over 7 bases. Looked up from germline, CDR1 is MGHDK and CDR2 is SYGVNS. J lost 0 bases, V lost 6 bases, and 8 bases had no gene match. This CDR3 spans 16 amino acids. Variable domain in full (rest from reference TRBV25-1 and TRBJ2-1): EADIYQTPRYLVIGTGKKITLECSQTMGHDKMYWYQQDPGMELHLIHYSYGVNSTEKGDLSSESTVSRIRTEHFPLTLESARPSHTSQYLCASSRGGGSSYNEQFFGPGTRLTVL.

This sequence joins TRBV6-5 and TRBJ2-4, with TRBD1 matching over 7 bases. Losses at the gene ends were 5 bases for V and 6 bases for J; bases not matched to a gene: 4. The CDR3 loop spans 13 amino acids. Germline loops: CDR1 MNHEY, CDR2 SVGAGI. The chain's CDR3 is CASSQTGSNIQYF. CDR3 in DNA: TGTGCCAGCAGTCAGACAGGGTCAAACATTCAGTACTTC.

The V and J genes are TRBV5-4 and TRBJ2-4; D assignment may be TRBD1 or TRBD2 (6 bases each). The germline gives CDR1 SGHNT, CDR2 YYREEE (reference sequence). The V end was cut by 4 bases, the J end by 8 bases, with 16 bases between. The CDR3 runs 14 residues. DNA of the CDR3: TGTGCCAGCAGCCCCCTCGGGGGCTCGGACATTCAGTACTTC. Its protein product is CASSPLGGSDIQYF.

This chain joins TRBV9 and TRBJ2-7, with D unclear. The CDR3 is 14 residues long. Looked up from germline, CDR1 is SGDLS and CDR2 is YYNGEE. Trimming removed 2 bases from V and 2 bases from J, with 11 bases in between. The CDR3 loop is CASSVGVNTYEQYF. The CDR3 coding sequence is TGTGCCAGCAGCGTTGGGGTAAACACCTACGAGCAGTACTTC. Full variable domain (missing parts from reference TRBV9 and TRBJ2-7): DSGVTQTPKHLITATGQRVTLRCSPRSGDLSVYWYQQSLDQGLQFLIQYYNGEERAKGNILERFSAQQFPDLHSELNLSSLELGDSALYFCASSVGVNTYEQYFGPGTRLTVT.

The chain carries TRBV5-1 and TRBJ2-5; TRBD1 matches at 7 bases. This CDR3 is built from 15 residues. The V and J ends lost 2 bases and 5 bases, in that order; junction bases with no gene match: 9. Germline assignment: CDR1 SGHRS and CDR2 YFSETQ. The CDR3: CASSLQDRAGETQYF. CDR3 nucleotides: TGCGCCAGCAGCTTACAAGACAGGGCCGGGGAGACCCAGTACTTC.

The chain recombines TRBV6-5 with TRBJ2-1, with 7 bases that match TRBD2. CDR3 length: 16 residues. Germline V gene lookup returns CDR1 MNHEY and CDR2 SVGAGI. The V segment lost 3 bases and the J segment 9 bases; nucleotides outside the gene matches: 14. The CDR3 spells CASSYGLLREGSEQFF. CDR3 nucleotides: TGTGCCAGCAGTTATGGTCTATTGAGGGAGGGCAGTGAGCAGTTCTTC.

The rearrangement joins TRBV7-2 to TRBJ2-5; TRBD1 might be the D (8 bases). The CDR3 loop spans 15 amino acids. V was pared by 4 bases and J by 3 bases, with 15 bases between. The germline CDR1 and CDR2 sequences are SGHTA and FQGNSA. Here the CDR3 DNA reads TGTGCCAGCAGCTCCCGGACAGGGAGGGAAGAGACCCAGTACTTC. Protein product: CASSSRTGREETQYF.

This rearrangement joins TRBV7-2 to TRBJ1-6; D is undetermined. With 3 bases removed from V and 0 bases from J, the gap between germline ends came to 6 bases. Germline V CDR1 and CDR2: SGHTA, FQGNSA. The length of the CDR3 is 15 residues. CDR3 nucleotide sequence: TGTGCCAGCAGCTTGCAGAGCTCCTATAATTCACCCCTCCACTTT. It is translated as CASSLQSSYNSPLHF. The variable domain in full, completed from reference TRBV7-2 and TRBJ1-6, reads GAGVSQSPSNKVTEKGKDVELRCDPISGHTALYWYRQSLGQGLEFLIYFQGNSAPDKSGLPSDRFSAERTGGSVSTLTIQRTQQEDSAVYLCASSLQSSYNSPLHFGNGTRLTVT.

Turning to this clone: This sample includes further DNA sequences coding for the same CDR3. The genes are TRBV18 and TRBJ2-1; tentatively, D is TRBD1 or TRBD2 (5 bases each). V lost 6 bases, J lost 5 bases, and 11 bases lay in between. Germline CDR1 KGHSH, CDR2 LQKENI. The CDR3 totals 13 residues. The CDR3 bases are TGTGCCAGCTCGCGTGGGACGGACAATGAGCAGTTCTTC. It translates to CASSRGTDNEQFF.

The rearrangement links TRBV5-1 to TRBJ1-1; D is perhaps TRBD1 (5 bases). Germline V gives CDR1 SGHRS, CDR2 YFSETQ. The CDR3 has 15 amino acids. V lost 4 bases to trimming and J lost 0 bases, with 13 bases between them. The CDR3 DNA reads TGCGCCAGCAGCGCTACAGAGGGGATGAACACTGAAGCTTTCTTT. This sequence encodes CASSATEGMNTEAFF.